These 19 T cell receptor beta chains came from one sample sequenced in a study of patients and donors after allogeneic stem cell transplantation. One entry per CDR3 protein, called by TCRdb with MiXCR from the RT-PCR reads. The repertoire holds about 400,000 distinct CDR3 sequences, with roughly 17% as singletons. Source material: blood, either unsorted or a sorted T cell fraction (not recorded which). These receptors came from a human donor who was either an allogeneic HSCT recipient or a stem cell or donor lymphocyte infusion donor (not recorded which). It is not recorded whose cells these are; they may come from a transplant donor.

J is TRBJ1-5 and V is TRBV6-1; D might be TRBD1 (5 bases). This CDR3 is built from 15 residues. The germline gives CDR1 MNHNS, CDR2 SASEGT. V was shortened by 5 bases and J by 6 bases, with 17 bases between the two germline ends. The CDR3 coding sequence is TGTGCCAGCAGTCCCTGGGAAGGGGCAACTCAGCCCCAGCATTTT. Encoded protein: CASSPWEGATQPQHF.

The chain carries TRBV20-1 and TRBJ2-3; 15 positions agree with TRBD2. J lost 6 bases, V lost 5 bases, and 0 bases had no gene match. CDR1 is DFQATT, CDR2 SNEGSKA, per germline (reference sequence). The CDR3 has 13 amino acids. The chain's CDR3 is CSAGTSGGDTQYF. The CDR3 DNA reads as TGCAGTGCTGGGACTAGCGGGGGGGATACGCAGTATTTT.

This chain uses TRBV5-1 with TRBJ1-1, with D unclear. Germline CDR1 is SGHRS and CDR2 is YFSETQ. V lost 5 bases, J lost 4 bases, and 12 bases lay in between. The CDR3 is 13 residues long. CDR3 in amino acids: CASRTAEGTEAFF. The CDR3 DNA reads TGCGCCAGCAGGACCGCTGAGGGCACTGAAGCTTTCTTT. The whole variable domain, filled in from reference TRBV5-1 and TRBJ1-1, reads KAGVTQTPRYLIKTRGQQVTLSCSPISGHRSVSWYQQTPGQGLQFLFEYFSETQRNKGNFPGRFSGRQFSNSRSEMNVSTLELGDSALYLCASRTAEGTEAFFGQGTRLTVV.

This clonotype was seen ten or more times. The chain couples TRBV7-9 to TRBJ2-1, with 10 bases aligning to TRBD2. Trimming at V came to 5 bases and at J to 8 bases, leaving 9 bases not matched to a gene. Germline values: CDR1 SEHNR, CDR2 FQNEAQ (reference sequence). CDR3 length: 15 residues. CDR3 in DNA: TGTGCCAGCAGCCTCCAAGCGGGAGGGCCGGATGAGCAGTTCTTC. Translating it yields CASSLQAGGPDEQFF.

V gene TRBV2 combines with J gene TRBJ2-3; 12 positions match TRBD2. Trimming cost V 4 bases and J 2 bases; bases outside gene matches: 1. Germline CDR1 SNHLY, CDR2 FYNNEI. This CDR3 is built from 15 residues. The CDR3 sequence is CASSGLAGATDTQYF. Here the CDR3 DNA reads TGTGCCAGCAGTGGACTAGCGGGGGCCACAGATACGCAGTATTTT.

This clonotype was counted many times. The rearrangement links TRBV7-3 to TRBJ1-6; the D is unclear. Trimming took off 4 bases at V and 7 bases at J, with 8 bases between the two ends. CDR1 is SGHTA, CDR2 FQGTGA, per germline. The CDR3 contains 13 residues. This CDR3 reads CASSSTLNSPLHF. The CDR3, as DNA: TGTGCCAGCAGCTCGACATTGAATTCACCCCTCCACTTT.

The sample holds a few counts of this clonotype. This chain links TRBV12-3 or TRBV12-4 with TRBJ1-6; possible D gene TRBD1, 5 bases. The CDR3 consists of 14 residues. Trimming removed 6 bases at V and 9 bases at J, with 15 bases between. CDR3 nucleotides: TGTGCCAGCAGGTCGGGGCTGAGGAGTTCACCCCTCCACTTT. Translating it yields CASRSGLRSSPLHF.

The chain couples TRBV20-1 to TRBJ2-1; D may be TRBD2 (7 bases). Germline V lookup: CDR1 DFQATT, CDR2 SNEGSKA (reference sequence). CDR3 length equals 15 residues. Between the trimmed V and J ends, which lost 0 bases and 7 bases, there was a span of 16 bases. In nucleotides, the CDR3 is TGCAGTGCTAGAGATGGGGGCGGGAGAGGTAATGAGCAGTTCTTC. The encoded protein is CSARDGGGRGNEQFF.

This chain connects TRBV12-3 or TRBV12-4 to TRBJ2-1; 8 bases are a match to TRBD1. The J segment lost 9 bases and the V segment lost 7 bases, leaving 2 bases of the junction unmatched. The CDR3 has 11 residues. CDR3 sequence: CASTGGFEQFF. The CDR3 nucleotides read TGTGCCAGCACAGGGGGCTTTGAGCAGTTCTTC.

The chain couples TRBV3-1 to TRBJ1-6; possibly TRBD1 for D (6 bases). Germline values: CDR1 LGHDT, CDR2 YNNKEL (reference sequence). The CDR3 extends over 16 amino acids. Trimming stripped 3 bases from V and 7 bases from J, with 16 bases between. The CDR3 reads CASSQTQTGRNSPLHF. The DNA of the CDR3 is TGTGCCAGCAGCCAGACCCAAACAGGGAGGAATTCACCCCTCCACTTT.

This clonotype occurred many times. J is TRBJ2-4 and V is TRBV12-3 or TRBV12-4; 8 bases fit TRBD2. V dropped 6 bases and J dropped 5; count of bases not matched to a gene: 3. This CDR3 has 13 amino acids. The CDR3 nucleotides are TGTGCCAGCAGCCCCGGGGGGGAAAACATTCAGTACTTC. This codes for CASSPGGENIQYF.

In regard to this clonotype: This may arise from a read error, as a much more abundant clone is one base away. V is TRBV27 and J is TRBJ2-1, with D hard to call. V dropped 2 bases and J dropped 5 bases, with 7 bases sitting between them. Germline values: CDR1 MNHEY, CDR2 SMNVEV (reference sequence). The CDR3 contains 13 residues. The DNA of the CDR3 is TGTGCCAGCAGTTTACGACGGAACAATGAGCAGTTCTTC. This translates into CASSLRRNNEQFF.

This clonotype was recorded at least ten times. The V call is TRBV5-1, the J call TRBJ1-1, with D perhaps matching TRBD1 (5 bases). Germline assignment: CDR1 SGHRS and CDR2 YFSETQ. V shed 0 bases and J shed 7 bases, with 16 bases lying between them. The CDR3 sequence is 15 residues long. The CDR3 is CASSLEGAGGGEAFF. The CDR3 bases are TGCGCCAGCAGCTTGGAGGGCGCCGGGGGAGGTGAAGCTTTCTTT.

This clonotype was picked up many times. The chain links TRBV5-6 to TRBJ2-3, with TRBD2 identical over 9 bases. After removal of 3 bases from V and 9 bases from J, the junction contained 8 bases not matched to a gene. This CDR3 comprises 14 residues. Looked up from germline, CDR1 is SGHDT and CDR2 is YYEEEE. The CDR3, as DNA: TGTGCCAGCAGCTCTTACGGGACTAGCAGCACGCAGTATTTT. Translation: CASSSYGTSSTQYF.

This clonotype has at least ten counts. J is TRBJ2-2 and V is TRBV5-1; D is unresolved. V lost 0 bases and J lost 4, with 10 bases in between. CDR3 length: 15 amino acids. Germline lookup yields CDR1 SGHRS and CDR2 YFSETQ. CDR3: CASSLEGPRTGELFF. As DNA, the CDR3 is TGCGCCAGCAGCTTGGAGGGCCCCCGCACCGGGGAGCTGTTTTTT. The full variable domain, completed using reference TRBV5-1 and TRBJ2-2, is KAGVTQTPRYLIKTRGQQVTLSCSPISGHRSVSWYQQTPGQGLQFLFEYFSETQRNKGNFPGRFSGRQFSNSRSEMNVSTLELGDSALYLCASSLEGPRTGELFFGEGSRLTVL.

The rearrangement uses TRBV12-3 or TRBV12-4 and TRBJ2-1; D remains unclear. The CDR3 totals 14 residues. The ends were cut back, 7 bases at V and 2 bases at J, with 12 bases in the middle. Here the CDR3 DNA reads TGTGCCAGCACCACACCACGTCCCTACAATGAGCAGTTCTTC. Encoded protein: CASTTPRPYNEQFF.

This clonotype was seen a few times. V and J are TRBV21-1 and TRBJ2-5; the table names TRBD1, a call not compared with the DNA. TRBV21-1 is a known pseudogene. The CDR3 consists of 14 residues. The CDR3 DNA follows: TGTGCCAGCAGCAAGGGACCCGTAACAGAGACCCAGTACTTC. Protein: CASSKGPVTETQYF.

The V gene is TRBV12-3 or TRBV12-4, the J gene TRBJ1-5, with no clear D. The germline V and J ends were trimmed by 3 bases and 7 bases, with 13 bases remaining between them. This CDR3 has 14 residues. CDR3 nucleotides: TGTGCCAGCAGTTTGCGGGTGGCGCGACAGCCCCAGCATTTT. Its translation: CASSLRVARQPQHF.

This clonotype turned up a few times. V gene TRBV2 combines with J gene TRBJ1-5; TRBD1 matches 12 bases. Trimming took 8 bases from V and 2 from J; bases not matched to a gene: 10. The CDR3 has 17 residues. Germline V gene sequence: CDR1 SNHLY, CDR2 FYNNEI. The CDR3 sequence is CASGGTGGRDGNQPQHF. CDR3 DNA sequence: TGTGCCAGCGGCGGGACAGGGGGCAGGGATGGCAATCAGCCCCAGCATTTT. Drawing the rest from reference TRBV2 and TRBJ1-5, the complete variable domain is EPEVTQTPSHQVTQMGQEVILRCVPISNHLYFYWYRQILGQKVEFLVSFYNNEISEKSEIFDDQFSVERPDGSNFTLKIRSTKLEDSAMYFCASGGTGGRDGNQPQHFGDGTRLSIL.